The rows below give T cell receptor beta chains drawn from one sample of a study of early T cells in non-severe SARS-CoV-2 infection. MiXCR was run by TCRdb on the 5' RACE reads, yielding one entry per CDR3 protein. The top ten hold around 2.8% of the sample, which has 45,000 to 55,000 distinct CDR3 sequences, about 6.3% seen once. The sample in question was whole blood, obtained at baseline. The receptors shown here come from an adult who was a healthcare worker with PCR-confirmed SARS-CoV-2 infection or an uninfected control (not recorded which). Both conserved end residues are trimmed from each CDR3.

>TRBJ2-3|TRBV5-1
ASGGGQEDTDTQY
>TRBJ1-1|TRBV27
ASSFSQGETEAF
>TRBJ2-3|TRBV2
ASSGDRATDTQY
>TRBJ2-7|TRBV20-1
SASLRLRQVHEQY
>TRBJ2-1|TRBV7-2
ASSPQGQIKGNEQF
>TRBJ2-6|TRBV10-2
ASAGRQGFGANVLT
>TRBJ2-7|TRBV20-1
SANRDRAAYEQY
>TRBJ2-7|TRBV5-6
ASSPAGGTYEQY
>TRBJ1-5|TRBV19
ASSIGGPYSNQPQH
>TRBJ2-5|TRBV11-3
ASSLVLAGAQETQY
>TRBJ2-3|TRBV7-8
ASSPGAATDTQY
>TRBJ1-5|TRBV7-9
ASSAGQYGNQPQH
>TRBJ1-2|TRBV9
ASSAGPQQSYGYT
>TRBJ2-7|TRBV27
ASSPWDRPEQY
>TRBJ2-2|TRBV6-6
ASRPNSGQGNTGELF
>TRBJ2-5|TRBV29-1
SVHRARRETQY
>TRBJ2-6|TRBV5-1
ASSLGTALVDVLT
>TRBJ1-2|TRBV3-1
ASSQTPPRGGYGYT
>TRBJ2-1|TRBV11-3
ASRGQGAYNEQF
>TRBJ2-3|TRBV11-2
ASSLQAPDTQY
>TRBJ2-5|TRBV20-1
SARDKGTQY
>TRBJ1-1|TRBV6-2/TRBV6-3
ATREPSTEAF
>TRBJ1-2|TRBV3-1
ASSQDNYGYT
>TRBJ2-7|TRBV12-3/TRBV12-4
ASSSRQIMGEQY
>TRBJ2-5|TRBV7-9
ASSLSESIKETQY
>TRBJ2-2|TRBV7-6
ASSLQTVNTGELF
>TRBJ2-5|TRBV20-1
SATGLGETQY
>TRBJ2-2|TRBV5-1
ASSFSGTGNTGELF
>TRBJ2-1|TRBV4-2
ASSQGELDRTYNEQF
>TRBJ2-6|TRBV7-2
ASSLGDFSGANVLT
>TRBJ1-1|TRBV5-1
ASSLGGKGEAF
>TRBJ2-7|TRBV19
ASRDRESFYEQY
>TRBJ1-2|TRBV4-3
ASSQDGGAGGGYGYT
>TRBJ2-7|TRBV20-1
SAPLRSLALSYEQY
>TRBJ2-3|TRBV12-3/TRBV12-4
ASSFGGLAYTDTQY
>TRBJ2-7|TRBV24-1
ATSDLDRAFFYEQY
>TRBJ1-6|TRBV12-3/TRBV12-4
ASSRGTGTNPPLH
>TRBJ2-5|TRBV7-9
ASSLAPDQETQY
>TRBJ1-1|TRBV10-3
AISRTEPRNTEAF
>TRBJ2-7|TRBV6-1
ASHNFYEQY
>TRBJ2-7|TRBV19
ASSYGREQY
>TRBJ2-3|TRBV19
ASATDTSSTDTQY
>TRBJ2-7|TRBV28
ASSFGLSEQY
>TRBJ2-1|TRBV28
ASIQSSYNEQF
>TRBJ2-2|TRBV24-1
ATSDLIAPPGELF
>TRBJ1-2|TRBV5-5
ASRYGTPTYGYT
>TRBJ2-1|TRBV12-3/TRBV12-4
ASSLLAGRTNEQF
>TRBJ2-2|TRBV12-3/TRBV12-4
ASRRKRRANTGELF
>TRBJ1-5|TRBV7-6
ASSLAVGQPQH
>TRBJ2-2|TRBV12-3/TRBV12-4
ASSLLLAGPIGELF
>TRBJ1-2|TRBV5-1
ASKQGGNYGYT
>TRBJ1-4|TRBV30
AYWDNAEKLF
>TRBJ1-2|TRBV7-8
ASSPDRGSGYT
>TRBJ1-1|TRBV24-1
ATSRDSTTEAF
>TRBJ2-5|TRBV29-1
SVVQAGETQY